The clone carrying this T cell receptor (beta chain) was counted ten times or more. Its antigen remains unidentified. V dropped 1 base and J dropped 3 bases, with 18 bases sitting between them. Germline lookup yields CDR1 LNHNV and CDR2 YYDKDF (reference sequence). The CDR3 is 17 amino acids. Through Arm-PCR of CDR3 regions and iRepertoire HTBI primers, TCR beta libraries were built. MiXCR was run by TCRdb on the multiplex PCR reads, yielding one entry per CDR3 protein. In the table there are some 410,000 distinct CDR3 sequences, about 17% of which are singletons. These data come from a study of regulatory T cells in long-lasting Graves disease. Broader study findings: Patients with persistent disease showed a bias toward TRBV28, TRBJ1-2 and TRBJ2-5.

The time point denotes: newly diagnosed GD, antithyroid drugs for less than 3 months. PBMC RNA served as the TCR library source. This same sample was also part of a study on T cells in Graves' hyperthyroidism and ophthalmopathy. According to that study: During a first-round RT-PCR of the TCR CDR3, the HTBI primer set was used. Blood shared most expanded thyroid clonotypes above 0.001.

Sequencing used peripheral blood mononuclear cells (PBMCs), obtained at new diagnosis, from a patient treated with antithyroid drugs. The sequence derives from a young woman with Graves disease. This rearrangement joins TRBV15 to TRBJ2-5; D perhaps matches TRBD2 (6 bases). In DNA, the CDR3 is TGTGCCACCAGCAGAGTGGGCGGAGGGAGGCCCAAAGAGACCCAGTACTTC. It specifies CATSRVGGGRPKETQYF.